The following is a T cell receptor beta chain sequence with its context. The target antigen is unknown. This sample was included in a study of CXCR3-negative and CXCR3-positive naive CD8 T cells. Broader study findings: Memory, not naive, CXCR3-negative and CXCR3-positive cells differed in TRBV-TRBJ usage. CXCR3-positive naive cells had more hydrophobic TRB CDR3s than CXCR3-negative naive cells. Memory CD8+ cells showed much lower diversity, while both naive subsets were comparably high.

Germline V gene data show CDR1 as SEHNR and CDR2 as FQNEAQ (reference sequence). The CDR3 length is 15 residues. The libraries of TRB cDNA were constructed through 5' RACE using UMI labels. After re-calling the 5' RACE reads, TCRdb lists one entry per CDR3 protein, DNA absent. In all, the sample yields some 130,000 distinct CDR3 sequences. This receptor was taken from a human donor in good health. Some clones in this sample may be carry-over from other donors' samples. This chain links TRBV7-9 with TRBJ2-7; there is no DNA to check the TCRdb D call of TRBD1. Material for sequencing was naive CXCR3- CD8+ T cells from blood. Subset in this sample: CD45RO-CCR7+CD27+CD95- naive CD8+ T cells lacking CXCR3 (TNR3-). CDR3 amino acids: CASRDSGTYPFEQYF.